This is a list of T cell receptor beta chains from one sample in a study of shared clonotypes between healthy human individuals. Profiled with immunoSEQ multiplex PCR; TCRdb holds only in-frame clones, not every one. Here the sample spans millions of clones, approximately 92% being singletons. Sequencing was carried out using naive CD4+ T cells sorted from blood. All receptors derive from a man younger than 35 in good health. Each CDR3 is given with its conserved first and last residue. A D gene is named only where the DNA matches it firmly. A row's size may be missing; if present it is once, few, many or a size class.

TRBV28	-	TRBJ2-7	-	TGTGCCAGCAGTAGCCCTGGAAGCGAGCAGTACTTC	CASSSPGSEQYF
TRBV6-6	-	TRBJ1-4	-	TGTGCCAGCAGAGAAACCCCGGGGGAAAAACTGTTTTTT	CASRETPGEKLFF
TRBV5-4	TRBD2	TRBJ2-5	-	TGTGCCAGCAGCTTGGCTAGCGGGGTCCAAGAGACCCAGTACTTC	CASSLASGVQETQYF
TRBV20-1	-	TRBJ2-3	once	TGCAGTGCCCCAGGGTGGAATACGCAGTATTTT	CSAPGWNTQYF
TRBV6-5	-	TRBJ1-3	-	TGTGCCAGCATCAAAGGAAACACCATATATTTT	CASIKGNTIYF
TRBV25-1	TRBD2	TRBJ2-5	-	TGTGCCAGCAGTGAACTGAGCGGGGGGGTCCAAGAGACCCAGTACTTC	CASSELSGGVQETQYF
TRBV7-9	TRBD2	TRBJ2-3	-	TGTGCCAGCAGCGCCGGGACGGGCGGGAGAACAGATACGCAGTATTTT	CASSAGTGGRTDTQYF
TRBV18	-	TRBJ2-7	-	TGTGCCAGCTCACCGGACAGCTACTACGAGCAGTACTTC	CASSPDSYYEQYF
TRBV6-6	-	TRBJ1-2	-	TGTGCCAGCAGTTACTCGGGCAGGGACTATGGCTACACCTTC	CASSYSGRDYGYTF
TRBV21-1	-	TRBJ1-1	-	TGTGCCAGCATAACGAAGGACAGGGACGGTGAGGCGAACACTGAAGCTTTCTTT	CASITKDRDGEANTEAFF
TRBV5-6	TRBD1	TRBJ2-7	-	TGTGCCAGCAGCTTGGCGGGGACAGGTCCTCAGGACGAGCAGTACTTC	CASSLAGTGPQDEQYF
TRBV7-2	TRBD1	TRBJ2-7	-	TGTGCCAGCAGCTTAGTGGGGACAGGTAACTCCTACGAGCAGTACTTC	CASSLVGTGNSYEQYF
TRBV6-6	TRBD1	TRBJ1-2	-	TGTGCCAGCAGTTTGGGACAGGGGCTTAACTATGGCTACACCTTC	CASSLGQGLNYGYTF
TRBV27	-	TRBJ2-6	-	TGTGCCAGCACTCGAAGGGGGGCCAACGTCCTGACTTTC	CASTRRGANVLTF
TRBV7-2	TRBD2	TRBJ2-2	-	TGTGCCAGCAGCTTTTTAGCGGGAGTTGACGGGGAGCTGTTTTTT	CASSFLAGVDGELFF
TRBV28	-	TRBJ2-7	-	TGTGCCAGCCGACGCGCTAACAGGGTGGGTTCCTACGAGCAGTACTTC	CASRRANRVGSYEQYF
TRBV7-2	-	TRBJ2-3	-	TGTGCCAGCAGCTCTAATTCCGGGACTGGCACAGATACGCAGTATTTT	CASSSNSGTGTDTQYF
TRBV7-2	-	TRBJ1-2	-	TGTGCCAGCAGCTTAGCGCAAGGGTTGGGGGGCTACACCTTC	CASSLAQGLGGYTF
TRBV6-5	-	TRBJ2-3	once	TGTGCCAGCGGGCTAGTTAGCACAGATACGCAGTATTTT	CASGLVSTDTQYF
TRBV30	-	TRBJ1-4	few	TGTGCCTGGAGTAGACAGACAACTAATGAAAAACTGTTTTTT	CAWSRQTTNEKLFF
TRBV6-5	-	TRBJ2-7	-	TGTGCCAGCAGTCGGACTAATACCTACGAGCAGTACTTC	CASSRTNTYEQYF
TRBV27	-	TRBJ1-2	-	TGTGCCAGCAGTTTATCGCCGGACCCCTCGGCGTATGGCTACACCTTC	CASSLSPDPSAYGYTF
TRBV6-5	TRBD1	TRBJ2-7	-	TGTGCCAGCAGTACTACGACAGGGGACTCCTACGAGCAGTACTTC	CASSTTTGDSYEQYF
TRBV10-3	-	TRBJ1-3	few	TGTGCCATCGGAGAGTCTGGAAACACCATATATTTT	CAIGESGNTIYF
TRBV5-6	-	TRBJ2-3	-	TGTGCCAGCAGCTTGGCGGGTGGCTATTTCTCAGATACGCAGTATTTT	CASSLAGGYFSDTQYF
TRBV28	TRBD1	TRBJ1-1	few	TGTGCCAGCTGTAACAGGGGTTCCACTGAAGCTTTCTTT	CASCNRGSTEAFF
TRBV6-1	TRBD1	TRBJ2-7	once	TGTGCCAGCAGTATAGACAGGGCCTCCTACGAGCAGTACTTC	CASSIDRASYEQYF